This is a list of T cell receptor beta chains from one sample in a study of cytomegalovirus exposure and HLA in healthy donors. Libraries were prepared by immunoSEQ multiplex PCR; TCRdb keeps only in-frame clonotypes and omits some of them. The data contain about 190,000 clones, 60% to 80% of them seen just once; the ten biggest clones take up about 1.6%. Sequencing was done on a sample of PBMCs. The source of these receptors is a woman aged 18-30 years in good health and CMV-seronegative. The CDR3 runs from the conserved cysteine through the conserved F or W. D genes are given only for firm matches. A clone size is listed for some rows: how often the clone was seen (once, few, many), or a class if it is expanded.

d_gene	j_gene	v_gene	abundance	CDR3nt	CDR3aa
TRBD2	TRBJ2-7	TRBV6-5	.	TGTGCCAGCAGTTCCCCGGGGACTAGCGGGAGTTACGAGCAGTACTTC	CASSSPGTSGSYEQYF
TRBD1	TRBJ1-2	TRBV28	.	TGTGCCAGCAGGCCAGGGGGCAGCTATGGCTACACCTTC	CASRPGGSYGYTF
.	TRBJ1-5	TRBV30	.	TGTGCCTGGAGCCCGGGAGAGTATAGCAATCAGCCCCAGCATTTT	CAWSPGEYSNQPQHF
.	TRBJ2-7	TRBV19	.	TGTGCCAGTAGTGATGGGACAATCTACGAGCAGTACTTC	CASSDGTIYEQYF
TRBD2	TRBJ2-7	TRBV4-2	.	TGTGCCAGCAGCCCCAGCGGGAGGGCCATATCCTACGAGCAGTACTTC	CASSPSGRAISYEQYF
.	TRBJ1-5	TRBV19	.	TGTGCCAGTAGTAGTGGCCTGCCAACTCAGCCCCAGCATTTT	CASSSGLPTQPQHF
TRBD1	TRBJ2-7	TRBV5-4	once	TGTGCCAGCAGCTGGGGGGACAGGGCCTACGAGCAGTACTTC	CASSWGDRAYEQYF
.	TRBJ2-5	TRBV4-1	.	TGCGCCAGCAGCCAAGATGAAGAACCGGGCGGGGAGACCCAGTACTTC	CASSQDEEPGGETQYF
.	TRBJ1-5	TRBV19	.	TGTGCCAGTTTGCAGGGTTCAGCCAGCAATCAGCCCCAGCATTTT	CASLQGSASNQPQHF
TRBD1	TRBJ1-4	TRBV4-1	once	TGCGCCAGCAGCCTGGGACAGACAGGCCTAGAAAAACTGTTTTTT	CASSLGQTGLEKLFF
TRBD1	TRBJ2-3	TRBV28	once	TGTGCCAGCAGTTCATGGACAGGGGCGATAAACACAGATACGCAGTATTTT	CASSSWTGAINTDTQYF
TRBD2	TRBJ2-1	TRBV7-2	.	TGTGCCAGCAGCCTCCAGTGGACTAGCGGATCCAGCGGTGAGCAGTTCTTC	CASSLQWTSGSSGEQFF
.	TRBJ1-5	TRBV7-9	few	TGTGCCAGCAGCTCCGATGTGAGGGTCGGGAGCAATCAGCCCCAGCATTTT	CASSSDVRVGSNQPQHF
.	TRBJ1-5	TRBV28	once	TGTGCCAGCAGTTTACCGACAATAAGCAATCAGCCCCAGCATTTT	CASSLPTISNQPQHF
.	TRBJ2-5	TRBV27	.	TGTGCCAGCAGCCTTAGGAGGGGGACAGAGCAAGAGACCCAGTACTTC	CASSLRRGTEQETQYF
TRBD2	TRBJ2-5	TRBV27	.	TGTGCCAGCAGTTGGTCTAGCGGGGGTTTAGAGACCCAGTACTTC	CASSWSSGGLETQYF
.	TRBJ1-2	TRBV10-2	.	TGCGCCAGCAGTGAGCGGGGTTATGGCTACACCTTC	CASSERGYGYTF